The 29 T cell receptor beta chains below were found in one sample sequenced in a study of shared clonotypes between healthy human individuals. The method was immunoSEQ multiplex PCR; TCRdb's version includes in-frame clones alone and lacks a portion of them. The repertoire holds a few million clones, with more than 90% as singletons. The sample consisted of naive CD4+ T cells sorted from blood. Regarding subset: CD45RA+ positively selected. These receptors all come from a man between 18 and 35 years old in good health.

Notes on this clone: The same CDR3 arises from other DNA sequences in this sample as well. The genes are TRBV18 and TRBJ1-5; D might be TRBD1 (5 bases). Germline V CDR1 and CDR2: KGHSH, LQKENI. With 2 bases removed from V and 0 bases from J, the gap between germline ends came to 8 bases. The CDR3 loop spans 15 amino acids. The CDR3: CASSPDRNSNQPQHF. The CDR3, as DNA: TGTGCCAGCTCACCAGACAGAAATAGCAATCAGCCCCAGCATTTT.

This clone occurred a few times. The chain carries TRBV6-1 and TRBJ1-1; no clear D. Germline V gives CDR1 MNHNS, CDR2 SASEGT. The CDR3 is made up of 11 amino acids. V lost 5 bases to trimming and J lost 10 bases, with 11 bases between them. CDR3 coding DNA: TGTGCCAGCAGTCTTTCGAAGGGAGCTTTCTTT. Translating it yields CASSLSKGAFF.

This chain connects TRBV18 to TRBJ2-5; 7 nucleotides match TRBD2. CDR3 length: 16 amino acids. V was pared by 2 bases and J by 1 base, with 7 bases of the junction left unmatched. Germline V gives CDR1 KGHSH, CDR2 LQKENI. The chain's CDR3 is CASSPNLAELQETQYF. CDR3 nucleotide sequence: TGTGCCAGCTCACCAAATCTAGCGGAGCTCCAAGAGACCCAGTACTTC.

CDR3 in amino acids: CASSPALGGTSSYEQYF. As DNA, the CDR3 is TGCGCCAGCAGCCCGGCTTTAGGGGGGACTAGCTCCTACGAGCAGTACTTC. The chain is built from TRBV5-1 and TRBJ2-7; 8 positions match TRBD2. With V trimmed by 4 bases and J by 0 bases, 12 bases remained unmatched. CDR1 and CDR2 (germline): SGHRS, YFSETQ. This CDR3 has 17 residues.

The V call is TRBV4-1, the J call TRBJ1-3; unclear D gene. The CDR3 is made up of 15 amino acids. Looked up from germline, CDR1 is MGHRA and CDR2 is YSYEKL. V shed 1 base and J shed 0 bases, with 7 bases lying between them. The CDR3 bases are TGCGCCAGCAGCCAAGCAACCTTCTCTGGAAACACCATATATTTT. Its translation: CASSQATFSGNTIYF.

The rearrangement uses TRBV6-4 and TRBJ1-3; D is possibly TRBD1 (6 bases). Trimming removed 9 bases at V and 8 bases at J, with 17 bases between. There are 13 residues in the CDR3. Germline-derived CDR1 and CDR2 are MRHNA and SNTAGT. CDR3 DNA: TGTGCCAGAGAGACAGGCGGAAGGGACACCATATATTTT. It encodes CARETGGRDTIYF.

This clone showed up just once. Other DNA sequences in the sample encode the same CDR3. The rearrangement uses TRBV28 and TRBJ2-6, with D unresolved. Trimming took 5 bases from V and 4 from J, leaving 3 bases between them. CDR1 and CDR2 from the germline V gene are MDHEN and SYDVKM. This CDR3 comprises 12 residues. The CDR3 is CASSRGANVLTF. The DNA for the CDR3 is TGTGCCAGCAGTCGAGGGGCCAACGTCCTGACTTTC. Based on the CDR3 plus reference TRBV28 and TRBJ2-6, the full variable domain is DVKVTQSSRYLVKRTGEKVFLECVQDMDHENMFWYRQDPGLGLRLIYFSYDVKMKEKGDIPEGYSVSREKKERFSLILESASTNQTSMYLCASSRGANVLTFGAGSRLTVL.

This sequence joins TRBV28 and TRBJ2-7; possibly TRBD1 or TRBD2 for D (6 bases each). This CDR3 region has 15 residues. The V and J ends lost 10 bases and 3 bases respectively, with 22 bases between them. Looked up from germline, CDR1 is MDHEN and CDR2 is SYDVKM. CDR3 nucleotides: TGTGCCACCAAGGAGGGGGGCCAATGGTTCTACGAGCAGTACTTC. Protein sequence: CATKEGGQWFYEQYF.

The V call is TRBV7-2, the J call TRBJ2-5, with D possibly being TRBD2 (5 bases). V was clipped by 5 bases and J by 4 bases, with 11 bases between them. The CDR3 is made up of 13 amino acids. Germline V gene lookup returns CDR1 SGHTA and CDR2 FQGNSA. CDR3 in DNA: TGTGCCAGCAGCAATAGCGTTGCAGAGACCCAGTACTTC. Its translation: CASSNSVAETQYF.

CDR3 DNA: TGTGCCTGGAGTACTAGCGGGGCAGGTACCGGGGAGCTGTTTTTT. Translating gives CAWSTSGAGTGELFF. The chain combines TRBV30 with TRBJ2-2, with 10 bases lining up with TRBD2. The CDR3 has 15 amino acids. The V gene end was trimmed by 2 bases and the J gene end by 5 bases; junction bases not matched to a gene: 5. From germline, CDR1 is GTSNPN and CDR2 SVGIG (reference sequence).

The CDR3 DNA is TGTGCCAGCAGCGTCAAAACAGGAGCTAAGAACACCGGGGAGCTGTTTTTT. It translates to CASSVKTGAKNTGELFF. The genes are TRBV5-5 and TRBJ2-2; perhaps TRBD1 as D (5 bases). Germline CDR1 is SGHKS and CDR2 is YYEKEE (reference sequence). Between the trimmed V and J ends, which lost 4 bases and 1 base, there was a span of 17 bases. The CDR3 has 17 amino acids. Based on the CDR3 plus reference TRBV5-5 and TRBJ2-2, the full variable domain is DAGVTQSPTHLIKTRGQQVTLRCSPISGHKSVSWYQQVLGQGPQFIFQYYEKEERGRGNFPDRFSARQFPNYSSELNVNALLLGDSALYLCASSVKTGAKNTGELFFGEGSRLTVL.

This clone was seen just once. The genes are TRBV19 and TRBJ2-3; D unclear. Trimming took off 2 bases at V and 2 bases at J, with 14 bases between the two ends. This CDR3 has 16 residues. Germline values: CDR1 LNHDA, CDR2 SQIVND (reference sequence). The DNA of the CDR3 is TGTGCCAGTAGTATAATCGCGGCGGTTCACACAGATACGCAGTATTTT. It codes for CASSIIAAVHTDTQYF. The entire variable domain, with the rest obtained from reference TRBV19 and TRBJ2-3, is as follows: DGGITQSPKYLFRKEGQNVTLSCEQNLNHDAMYWYRQDPGQGLRLIYYSQIVNDFQKGDIAEGYSVSREKKESFPLTVTSAQKNPTAFYLCASSIIAAVHTDTQYFGPGTRLTVL.

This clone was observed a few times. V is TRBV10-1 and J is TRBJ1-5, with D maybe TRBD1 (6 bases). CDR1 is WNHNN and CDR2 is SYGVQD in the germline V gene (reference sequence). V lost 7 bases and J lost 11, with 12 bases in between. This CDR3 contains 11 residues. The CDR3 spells CASTEYRAQHF. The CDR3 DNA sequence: TGCGCCAGCACGGAGTACAGGGCCCAGCATTTT.

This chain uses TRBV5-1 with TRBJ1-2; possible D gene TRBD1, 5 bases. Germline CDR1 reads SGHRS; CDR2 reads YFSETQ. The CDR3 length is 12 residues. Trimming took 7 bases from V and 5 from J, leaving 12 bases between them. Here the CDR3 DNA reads TGCGCCAGCCGAGACAGCGGTTATGGCTACACCTTC. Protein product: CASRDSGYGYTF.

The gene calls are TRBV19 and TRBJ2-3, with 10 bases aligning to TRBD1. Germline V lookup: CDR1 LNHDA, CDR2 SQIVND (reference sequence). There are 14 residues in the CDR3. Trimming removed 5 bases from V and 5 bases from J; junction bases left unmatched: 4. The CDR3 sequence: CASSGRTGGDTQYF. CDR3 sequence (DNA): TGTGCCAGTAGTGGCCGGACAGGGGGAGATACGCAGTATTTT.

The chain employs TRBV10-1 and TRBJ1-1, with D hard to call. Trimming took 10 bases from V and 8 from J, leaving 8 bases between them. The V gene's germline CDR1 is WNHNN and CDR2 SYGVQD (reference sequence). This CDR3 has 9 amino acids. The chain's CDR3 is CAIPGEAFF. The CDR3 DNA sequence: TGCGCCATTCCTGGAGAAGCTTTCTTT.

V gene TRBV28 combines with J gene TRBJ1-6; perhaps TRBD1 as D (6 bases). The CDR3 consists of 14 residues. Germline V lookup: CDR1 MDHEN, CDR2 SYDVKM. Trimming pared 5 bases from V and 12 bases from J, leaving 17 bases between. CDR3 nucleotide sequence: TGTGCCAGCAGTGTCAGGGGACCTTCGCAACCCCTCCACTTT. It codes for CASSVRGPSQPLHF.

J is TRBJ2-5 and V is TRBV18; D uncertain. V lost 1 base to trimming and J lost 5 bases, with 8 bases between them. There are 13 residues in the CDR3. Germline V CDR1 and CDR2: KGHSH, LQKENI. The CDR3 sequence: CASSPQAAETQYF. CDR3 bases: TGTGCCAGCTCACCACAGGCGGCGGAGACCCAGTACTTC.

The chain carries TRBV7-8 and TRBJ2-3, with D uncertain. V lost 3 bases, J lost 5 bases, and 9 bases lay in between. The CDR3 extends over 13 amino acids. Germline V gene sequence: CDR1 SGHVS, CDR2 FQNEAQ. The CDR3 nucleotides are TGTGCCAGCAGCTTCCAACTGGGAGATACGCAGTATTTT. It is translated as CASSFQLGDTQYF. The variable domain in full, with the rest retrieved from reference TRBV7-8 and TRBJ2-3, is GAGVSQSPRYKVAKRGQDVALRCDPISGHVSLFWYQQALGQGPEFLTYFQNEAQLDKSGLPSDRFFAERPEGSVSTLKIQRTQQEDSAVYLCASSFQLGDTQYFGPGTRLTVL.

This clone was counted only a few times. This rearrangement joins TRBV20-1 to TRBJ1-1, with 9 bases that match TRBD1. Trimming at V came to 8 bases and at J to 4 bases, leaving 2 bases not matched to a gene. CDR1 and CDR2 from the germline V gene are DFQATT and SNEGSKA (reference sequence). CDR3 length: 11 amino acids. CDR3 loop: CSMTGGTEAFF. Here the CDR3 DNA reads TGCAGTATGACAGGGGGCACTGAAGCTTTCTTT.

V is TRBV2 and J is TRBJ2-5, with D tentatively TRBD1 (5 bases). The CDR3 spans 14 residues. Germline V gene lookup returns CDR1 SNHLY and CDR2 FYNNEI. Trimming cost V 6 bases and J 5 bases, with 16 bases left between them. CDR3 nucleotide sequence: TGTGCCAGCAGGATTGCCAGGGTCGGGGAGACCCAGTACTTC. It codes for CASRIARVGETQYF.

CDR3 sequence: CASSPNAQLSGNTIYF. CDR3 nucleotides: TGTGCCAGCAGCCCCAACGCTCAACTCTCTGGAAACACCATATATTTT. The chain combines TRBV9 with TRBJ1-3; unclear D gene. The CDR3 runs to 16 residues. Germline V lookup: CDR1 SGDLS, CDR2 YYNGEE. Trimming removed 4 bases at V and 0 bases at J, with 14 bases between.

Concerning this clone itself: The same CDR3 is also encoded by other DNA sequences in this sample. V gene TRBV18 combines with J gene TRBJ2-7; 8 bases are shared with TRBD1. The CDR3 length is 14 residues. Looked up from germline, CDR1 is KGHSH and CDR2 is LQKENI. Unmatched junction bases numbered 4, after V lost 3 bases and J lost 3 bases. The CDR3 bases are TGTGCCAGCTCACCTACAGGGGGAAACTACGAGCAGTACTTC. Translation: CASSPTGGNYEQYF.

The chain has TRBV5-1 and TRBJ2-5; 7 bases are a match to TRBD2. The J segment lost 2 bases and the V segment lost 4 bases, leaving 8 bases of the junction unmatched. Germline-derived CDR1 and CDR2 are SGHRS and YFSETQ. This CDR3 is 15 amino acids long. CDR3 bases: TGCGCCAGCAGCCACCCGGGGGGAGGGCAAGAGACCCAGTACTTC. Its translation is CASSHPGGGQETQYF.

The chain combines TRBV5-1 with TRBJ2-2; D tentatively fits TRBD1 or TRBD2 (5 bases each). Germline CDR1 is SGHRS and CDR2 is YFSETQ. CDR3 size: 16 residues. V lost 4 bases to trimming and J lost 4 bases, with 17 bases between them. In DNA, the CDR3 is TGCGCCAGCAGCATCGACACCCCCGGGGCCACCGGGGAGCTGTTTTTT. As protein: CASSIDTPGATGELFF. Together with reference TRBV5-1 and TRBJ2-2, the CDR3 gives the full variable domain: KAGVTQTPRYLIKTRGQQVTLSCSPISGHRSVSWYQQTPGQGLQFLFEYFSETQRNKGNFPGRFSGRQFSNSRSEMNVSTLELGDSALYLCASSIDTPGATGELFFGEGSRLTVL.

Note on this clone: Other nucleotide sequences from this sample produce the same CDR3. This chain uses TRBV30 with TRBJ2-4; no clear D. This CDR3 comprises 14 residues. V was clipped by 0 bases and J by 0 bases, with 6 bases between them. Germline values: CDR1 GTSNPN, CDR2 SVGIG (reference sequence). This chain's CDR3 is CAWSVSLAKNIQYF. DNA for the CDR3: TGTGCCTGGAGTGTTTCGCTAGCCAAAAACATTCAGTACTTC.

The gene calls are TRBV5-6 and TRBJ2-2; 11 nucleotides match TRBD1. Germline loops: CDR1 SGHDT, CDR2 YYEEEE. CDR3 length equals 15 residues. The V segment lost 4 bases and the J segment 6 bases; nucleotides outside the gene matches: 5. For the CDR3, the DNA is TGTGCCAGCAGCACCCCGGGACAGGGGGCCGGGGAGCTGTTTTTT. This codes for CASSTPGQGAGELFF. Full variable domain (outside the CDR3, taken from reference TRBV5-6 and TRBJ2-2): DAGVTQSPTHLIKTRGQQVTLRCSPKSGHDTVSWYQQALGQGPQFIFQYYEEEERQRGNFPDRFSGHQFPNYSSELNVNALLLGDSALYLCASSTPGQGAGELFFGEGSRLTVL.

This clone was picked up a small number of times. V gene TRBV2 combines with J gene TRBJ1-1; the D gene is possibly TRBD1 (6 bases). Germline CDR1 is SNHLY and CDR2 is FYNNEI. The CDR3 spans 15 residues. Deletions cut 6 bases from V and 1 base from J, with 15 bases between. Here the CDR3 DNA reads TGTGCCAGCAGGAAGCAGGGACAATCGAACACTGAAGCTTTCTTT. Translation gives CASRKQGQSNTEAFF.

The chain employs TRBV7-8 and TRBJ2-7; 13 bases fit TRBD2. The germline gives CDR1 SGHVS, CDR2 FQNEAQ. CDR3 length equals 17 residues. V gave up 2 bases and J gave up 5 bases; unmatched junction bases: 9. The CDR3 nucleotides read TGTGCCAGCAGCTTAAAGGCCGGACTAGCGGGAGCAGACGAGCAGTACTTC. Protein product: CASSLKAGLAGADEQYF.